Shown below are 27 T cell receptor delta chains from a single sample sequenced in a study of γδ T cells in repeated Plasmodium falciparum infection. TCRdb reprocessed the multiplex PCR reads through CATT. Of tens of thousands of delta-chain clones listed, 0.8% to 1% are singletons. Gammadelta T cells were flow-sorted from PBMC into Vgamma9/Vdelta2+ and Vdelta2-negative populations for bulk analysis. Sequencing used gamma-delta T cells from blood. Receptors were obtained from a pool of human donors (malaria-infected and uninfected, not separated).

This clone was seen repeatedly, ten times or more. This chain uses TRDV1 with TRDJ1; D call uncertain. Germline assignment: CDR1 TSWWSYY and CDR2 QGS. CDR3 length: 16 amino acids. V dropped 2 bases and J dropped 4 bases, with 17 bases sitting between them. CDR3 sequence (DNA): TGTGCTCTTGGGGAAACGACGCGCTGGTTAAACGATAAACTCATCTTT. It yields the protein CALGETTRWLNDKLIF.

This clone has only a few counts. TCRdb's protein for this DNA is that of a much larger clone and differs from the translation at residue 21, likely a read error; the protein shown is the DNA translation. V gene TRDV1 combines with J gene TRDJ1, with 13 bases aligning to TRDD3. Germline V CDR1 and CDR2: TSWWSYY, QGS. CDR3 length: 22 amino acids. In DNA, the CDR3 is TGTGCTCTTGGGGCAATTTCCCACCGCCATCTTACTGGGGGATACGCGTCCGATAAACTCACCTTT. Its protein product is CALGAISHRHLTGGYASDKLTF.

A word on this clone: TCRdb records a much larger clone's protein for this DNA, with a difference at residue 16 that likely arises from a read error; the protein given is the translation of the DNA. For the CDR3, the DNA is TGTGCTCTTGGGGAAAAAAGGAAAGGTTACTGGGGGAACACCGATGAACTCATCTTT. Its protein product is CALGEKRKGYWGNTDELIF. The V call is TRDV1, the J call TRDJ1, with 9 nucleotides matching TRDD3. The V gene's germline CDR1 is TSWWSYY and CDR2 QGS. CDR3 length equals 19 residues.

Worth noting for this clone: One base separates it from a far larger clone, so it is likely a read error. This sample also contains other DNA sequences that code for the same CDR3. This chain uses TRDV2 with TRDJ1, with 9 bases fitting TRDD3. The J gene, absent from TCRdb, was called here by matching the DNA to germline. Germline values: CDR1 GEAIGNYY, CDR2 EKD. The trim removed 1 base at V and 1 base at J, leaving 12 bases unmatched. CDR3 size: 18 residues. The CDR3 region has the DNA TGTGCCTGTGACACAGTACTAGGGGATACGTCCGTCACCGATAAACTCATCTTT. It encodes CACDTVLGDTSVTDKLIF.

A note on this clone: This DNA's translation differs at residue 9 from TCRdb's protein, which comes from a much larger clone; a read error is likely, and the protein shown is translated from the DNA. The rearrangement links TRDV2 to TRDJ1, with D hard to call. TCRdb is silent on the J gene; assignment here came from matching the DNA to germline. From germline, CDR1 is GEAIGNYY and CDR2 EKD. The length of the CDR3 is 15 residues. Trimming took off 0 bases at V and 2 bases at J, with 12 bases between the two ends. The DNA of the CDR3 is TGTGCCTGTGACACCGTTGCTACCCTTACCGATAAACTCATCTTT. Protein: CACDTVATLTDKLIF.

This clone was observed a few times. This DNA's translation and the protein TCRdb lists, from a much larger clone, do not match at residue 9, likely due to a read error; the protein shown is translated from the DNA. This chain joins TRDV1 and TRDJ1, with 7 bases that match TRDD3. The length of the CDR3 is 18 residues. The V gene end was trimmed by 0 bases and the J gene end by 4 bases; junction bases not matched to a gene: 14. Germline V gene lookup returns CDR1 TSWWSYY and CDR2 QGS. The CDR3 DNA reads TGTGCTCTTGGGGAACTGGTGGGCCGCACTGGGGCCCTCGATAAACTCATCTTT. Its translation is CALGELVGRTGALDKLIF.

This clone was counted a few times. TCRdb lists the protein of a much larger clone for this DNA, which differs at residue 9, so this is likely a read error; the protein given here is translated from the DNA itself. The J gene is TRDJ1, the V gene TRDV2; TRDD3 might be the D (5 bases). TCRdb is silent on the J gene; assignment here came from matching the DNA to germline. Per germline, CDR1 GEAIGNYY and CDR2 EKD. Deletions cut 0 bases from V and 1 base from J, with 11 bases between. This CDR3 region has 15 residues. Written as DNA, the CDR3 is TGTGCCTGTGACACCGGTGGGGCTTGCACCGATAAACTCATCTTT. It is translated as CACDTGGACTDKLIF.

Comment on this clone: The protein that TCRdb holds for this DNA derives from a much larger clone and differs from the translated DNA at residue 4, which likely indicates a read error; the protein shown here is translated from the DNA. The chain carries TRDV1 and TRDJ1; 10 bases are a match to TRDD3. The J gene, absent from TCRdb, was called here by matching the DNA to germline. J gave up 1 base and V 8 bases, and 16 bases lay outside the gene matches. CDR1 and CDR2 (germline): TSWWSYY, QGS. The CDR3 totals 18 residues. CDR3 bases: TGTGCTCTTCGGTGTCCCTATCTACTGGGGGATGGCACCGATAAACTCATCTTT. Amino acids: CALRCPYLLGDGTDKLIF.

Notes on this clone: The TCRdb protein comes from a much larger clone and disagrees with this DNA's translation at residue 22, likely due to a read error; the protein given here is derived from the DNA. This rearrangement joins TRDV1 to TRDJ1; either TRDD2 or TRDD3 may fit D (7 bases each). CDR1 and CDR2 (germline): TSWWSYY, QGS. The CDR3 spans 24 residues. This CDR3 is CALGGGLPPTGPRGIRPYTDKPIF. The CDR3 region has the DNA TGTGCTCTTGGGGGGGGCCTTCCTCCTACTGGGCCTCGGGGGATCAGACCTTACACCGATAAACCCATCTTT.

Comments on this clone: A read error is the likely source, as a far larger clone sits one nucleotide away. In the same sample, other DNA sequences code for this CDR3. The chain joins TRDV2 to TRDJ1; no clear D. TCRdb lists no J gene, so it was determined here by aligning the DNA to germline. There are 15 residues in the CDR3. Germline CDR1 GEAIGNYY, CDR2 EKD. CDR3 sequence reads: CACDTGGLDTDKLIF. CDR3 DNA: TGTGCCTGTGACACCGGAGGTCTTGACACTGATAAACTCATCTTT.

Details on this clone: A far larger clone lies a single base away; this is likely a read error. The sample carries other DNA sequences with the same CDR3. The chain combines TRDV2 with TRDJ1; unclear D gene. TCRdb lists no J gene, so it was determined here by aligning the DNA to germline. The V end was cut by 4 bases, the J end by 2 bases, with 19 bases between. The germline CDR1 and CDR2 sequences are GEAIGNYY and EKD. The CDR3 runs to 16 residues. CDR3 sequence reads: CACDTVLRTGTDKLIF. CDR3 nucleotides: TGTGCCTGTGATACCGTTCTCCGTACGGGGACCGATAAACTCATCTTT.

This clone was counted ten times or more. The protein in TCRdb stems from a much larger clone and differs at residue 10 from this DNA's translation, likely a read error; here the protein is translated from the DNA. The chain combines TRDV2 with TRDJ1; 8 bases line up with TRDD3. TCRdb does not report a J gene; here it was assigned by matching the DNA to germline references. The germline V gene has CDR1 GEAIGNYY and CDR2 EKD. The CDR3 length is 19 residues. J lost 1 base, V lost 3 bases, and 18 bases had no gene match. Here the CDR3 DNA reads TGTGCCTGTGACTCCGTTTTGATCCCTATTGGGGGATTCACCGATAAACTCATCTTT. This encodes CACDSVLIPIGGFTDKLIF.

Comments on this clone: For this DNA, TCRdb reports the protein of a much larger clone, which diverges at residue 14, most likely from a read error; the protein presented here is translated directly from the DNA. This chain links TRDV1 with TRDJ1; the D gene is possibly TRDD3 (5 bases). TCRdb is silent on the J gene; assignment here came from matching the DNA to germline. This CDR3 comprises 27 residues. V was clipped by 4 bases and J by 1 base, with 49 bases between them. The germline gives CDR1 TSWWSYY, CDR2 QGS. This chain's CDR3 is CALGGPNIPLFVRESYINGDLTDKLIF. The CDR3 nucleotides read TGTGCTCTTGGGGGCCCCAACATACCCCTTTTTGTGCGAGAGTCTTACATAAACGGGGACCTCACCGATAAACTCATCTTT.

As regards this clone: TCRdb's protein for this DNA is that of a much larger clone and differs from the translation at residue 16, likely a read error; the protein shown is the DNA translation. The J gene is TRDJ1, the V gene TRDV1, with 10 bases lining up with TRDD3. The J gene, not given by TCRdb, was assigned here from a germline match of the nucleotide sequence. In germline, CDR1 is TSWWSYY, CDR2 QGS. CDR3 size: 22 residues. V trimming: 2 bases; J trimming: 0 bases; junction bases outside the gene matches: 21. CDR3 in amino acids: CALGENGGHWGMTGPHTDKLIF. The CDR3 nucleotides read TGTGCTCTTGGGGAAAACGGGGGTCACTGGGGGATGACTGGCCCGCACACCGATAAACTCATCTTT.

Comments on this clone: For this DNA, TCRdb reports the protein of a much larger clone, which diverges at residue 3, most likely from a read error; the protein presented here is translated directly from the DNA. The J gene is TRDJ1, the V gene TRDV2; 9 positions match TRDD3. As TCRdb names no J gene, one was assigned here on the basis of a DNA match to germline. Germline V gene sequence: CDR1 GEAIGNYY, CDR2 EKD. The CDR3 is 24 amino acids. The CDR3 nucleotides read TGTGCCCGTGACACCGTGAGGGGGGGGGATACCCACTACAGTACACCGACGTACACCGATAAACTCATCTTT. It is translated as CARDTVRGGDTHYSTPTYTDKLIF.

This clone was seen a few times. A single base is all that separates this from a far larger clone, so a read error is likely. This sample also contains other DNA sequences that code for the same CDR3. This chain links TRDV1 with TRDJ1; D perhaps matches TRDD3 (6 bases). TCRdb does not report a J gene; here it was assigned by matching the DNA to germline references. The germline V and J ends were trimmed by 3 bases and 8 bases, with 46 bases remaining between them. Germline CDR1 is TSWWSYY and CDR2 is QGS. The CDR3 covers 24 residues. CDR3 sequence (DNA): TGTGCTCTTGGGGAGCTTCGTGGGATCAATTTACTCCCCCCAATCGGTGGTGGGGGCACAAAACTCATCTTT. The encoded protein is CALGELRGINLLPPIGGGGTKLIF.

This clone has just a few counts. The translation of this DNA and the TCRdb protein of a much larger clone differ at residue 14, probably owing to a read error; the protein shown here is translated from the DNA. This chain joins TRDV2 and TRDJ1; 12 bases align to TRDD3. Germline matching of the DNA provided the J gene here, since TCRdb leaves it blank. Germline V gene lookup returns CDR1 GEAIGNYY and CDR2 EKD. The CDR3 length is 18 residues. The CDR3, as DNA: TGTGCCTGTGACTCCCGGTACTGGGGGATACCAGGCACCAATAAACTCATCTTT. Translated: CACDSRYWGIPGTNKLIF.

As regards this clone: The protein TCRdb lists belongs to a much larger clone and differs from this DNA's translation at residue 8, which points to a read error; the protein shown is made from the DNA. V and J are TRDV1 and TRDJ1; 8 bases agree with TRDD3. The length of the CDR3 is 22 residues. Germline V gene sequence: CDR1 TSWWSYY, CDR2 QGS. V was clipped by 0 bases and J by 0 bases; unmatched bases: 21. The CDR3 region has the DNA TGTGCTCTTGGGGAACTAATTAGGTCCTACCCGACTGGGGGGGAGGACACCGATAAACTCATCTTT. It encodes CALGELIRSYPTGGEDTDKLIF.

The table lists this clone with a few counts. The protein in TCRdb stems from a much larger clone and differs at residue 7 from this DNA's translation, likely a read error; here the protein is translated from the DNA. V is TRDV2 and J is TRDJ1; D is perhaps TRDD3 (6 bases). This CDR3 is built from 15 residues. Per germline, CDR1 GEAIGNYY and CDR2 EKD. Trimming removed 3 bases at V and 9 bases at J, with 22 bases between. CDR3: CACDPVVGDGGELIF. The DNA of the CDR3 is TGTGCCTGTGACCCCGTAGTTGGGGATGGGGGCGAACTCATCTTT.

As concerns this clone: TCRdb records a much larger clone's protein for this DNA, with a difference at residue 5 that likely arises from a read error; the protein given is the translation of the DNA. This rearrangement joins TRDV2 to TRDJ1; 7 nucleotides match TRDD3. With V trimmed by 3 bases and J by 8 bases, 11 bases remained unmatched. From germline, CDR1 is GEAIGNYY and CDR2 EKD. The CDR3 sequence is 14 residues long. The CDR3 reads CACDAGGPRGKLIF. The CDR3 DNA is TGTGCCTGTGACGCTGGGGGTCCCCGTGGGAAACTCATCTTT.

Remarks on this clone: The mismatch at residue 3 between this DNA's translation and the TCRdb protein of a much larger clone likely reflects a read error; the protein shown is translated from the DNA. This rearrangement joins TRDV1 to TRDJ1; D may match TRDD2 or TRDD3 (6 bases each). The J gene, absent from TCRdb, was called here by matching the DNA to germline. In germline, CDR1 is TSWWSYY, CDR2 QGS. CDR3 length equals 19 residues. The CDR3: CAPGEPCPSRPLYTDKLIF. The CDR3 DNA follows: TGTGCTCCTGGGGAACCCTGCCCTTCCCGCCCCTTGTACACCGATAAACTCATCTTT.

A note on this clone: The protein recorded in TCRdb matches a much larger clone and deviates from this DNA's translation at residue 18, suggesting a read error; the protein here is obtained by translating the DNA. The V gene is TRDV1; the J gene was not called; the D call of TRDD3 is as the table states it, not checked on the DNA. The germline CDR1 and CDR2 sequences are TSWWSYY and QGS. The CDR3 consists of 20 residues. The CDR3 region is CALGELEAVAGGLYTDKPIF. DNA for the CDR3: TGTGCTCTTGGGGAACTTGAGGCCGTTGCAGGGGGTCTATACACCGATAAACCCATCTTT.

This clone was found a few times. TCRdb records a much larger clone's protein for this DNA, with a difference at residue 9 that likely arises from a read error; the protein given is the translation of the DNA. The genes are TRDV2 and TRDJ3; TRDD3 agrees at 7 bases. TCRdb leaves out the J gene; it was filled in here by matching the DNA to germline. Germline V CDR1 and CDR2: GEAIGNYY, EKD. J lost 0 bases, V lost 0 bases, and 16 bases had no gene match. This CDR3 is built from 22 residues. The CDR3 nucleotides are TGTGCCTGTGACACCGTGCTGGGGGCACCGGGTTCCAGCTCCTGGGACACCCGACAGATGTTTTTC. Translating gives CACDTVLGAPGSSSWDTRQMFF.

Comments on this clone: This DNA's translation and the protein TCRdb lists, from a much larger clone, do not match at residue 4, likely due to a read error; the protein shown is translated from the DNA. The chain links TRDV2 to TRDJ1; D not resolved. The J gene is absent in TCRdb and was assigned here via DNA matching to germline. Germline V gives CDR1 GEAIGNYY, CDR2 EKD. V was trimmed by 5 bases and J by 0 bases, leaving 27 bases between them. The CDR3 runs to 19 residues. The CDR3 region is CACGALQDGFGSNTDKLIF. DNA of the CDR3: TGTGCCTGTGGTGCCCTGCAGGATGGGTTTGGAAGTAACACCGATAAACTCATCTTT.

Details on this clone: This is likely an artifact of a read error, given a far larger clone one base away. Other DNA sequences from this sample encode an identical CDR3 as well. Here the V gene is TRDV2, but the J gene went uncalled; the DNA was not compared with TRDD3, the D call given in the table. The germline V gene has CDR1 GEAIGNYY and CDR2 EKD. This CDR3 has 14 residues. This chain's CDR3 is CACDTMGDTHKLIF. As DNA, the CDR3 is TGTGCCTGTGACACAATGGGGGATACGCATAAACTTATCTTT.

Note on this clone: This likely reflects a read error, since a far larger clone is one base away. Other DNA sequences within the sample encode an identical CDR3. CDR3 in amino acids: CALGDSFFLRKSVLGTPIRPIDKLIF. The CDR3 region has the DNA TGTGCACTTGGGGACTCTTTCTTCCTACGTAAAAGTGTACTGGGGACCCCCATTCGTCCGATTGATAAACTCATCTTT. The chain uses TRDV1 and TRDJ1; D might be TRDD2 (8 bases). The J gene comes from matching the DNA to germline here; TCRdb lacks it. The CDR3 runs 26 residues. The germline V gene encodes CDR1 TSWWSYY and CDR2 QGS.

As concerns this clone: This likely reflects a read error, since a far larger clone is one base away. Other DNA sequences in the sample encode the same CDR3. The rearrangement uses TRDV2 and TRDJ3; 13 nucleotides line up with TRDD3. TCRdb does not report a J gene; here it was assigned by matching the DNA to germline references. The CDR3 has 19 residues. CDR1 and CDR2 (germline): GEAIGNYY, EKD. The CDR3 nucleotides are TGTGCCTGTGACAGTACTGGGGGATACGGCTCCTGGGACACTCGACAGATGTTTTTC. Translation gives CACDSTGGYGSWDTRQMFF.